Listed below are T cell receptor beta chains from one sample, sequenced in a study of cytomegalovirus exposure and HLA in healthy donors. Libraries were prepared by immunoSEQ multiplex PCR; TCRdb keeps only in-frame clonotypes and omits some of them. The data contain some 170,000 clones, 71% of them singletons. Specimen: PBMCs. The receptors derive from a woman aged 25 to 39 in good health and CMV-seronegative. Each CDR3 is given with its conserved first and last residue. A D gene is named only where the DNA matches it firmly.

cdr3_aa: CASTLPTASGYTF
j_call: TRBJ1-2
v_call: TRBV5-4
d_call: .

cdr3_aa: CSAFFSGANVLTF
j_call: TRBJ2-6
v_call: TRBV29-1
d_call: .

cdr3_aa: CASRRQGNTEAFF
j_call: TRBJ1-1
v_call: TRBV25-1
d_call: .

cdr3_aa: CAISEGVTNEKLFF
j_call: TRBJ1-4
v_call: TRBV10-3
d_call: .

cdr3_aa: CASSSNRRQPQHF
j_call: TRBJ1-5
v_call: TRBV6-5
d_call: .

cdr3_aa: CASRRAGALRGTDTQYF
j_call: TRBJ2-3
v_call: TRBV27
d_call: TRBD2

cdr3_aa: CASSLAGLAPDTQYF
j_call: TRBJ2-3
v_call: TRBV5-1
d_call: TRBD2

cdr3_aa: CASSSRQGRQPQHF
j_call: TRBJ1-5
v_call: TRBV6-6
d_call: .

cdr3_aa: CASSYRGTDTQYF
j_call: TRBJ2-3
v_call: TRBV7-9
d_call: .

cdr3_aa: CASSLSRLAGVHEQYF
j_call: .
v_call: TRBV7-8
d_call: TRBD2

cdr3_aa: CASSGAHAEAFF
j_call: TRBJ1-1
v_call: TRBV7-8
d_call: .

cdr3_aa: CASSLSQGRGTEAFF
j_call: TRBJ1-1
v_call: TRBV28
d_call: .

cdr3_aa: CAWSRDSYEQYF
j_call: TRBJ2-7
v_call: TRBV30
d_call: TRBD1

cdr3_aa: CASTVGSSGNTIYF
j_call: TRBJ1-3
v_call: TRBV7-9
d_call: .

cdr3_aa: CASSERTSGRTDTQYF
j_call: TRBJ2-3
v_call: TRBV2
d_call: TRBD2

cdr3_aa: CASSQEVRENTEAFF
j_call: TRBJ1-1
v_call: TRBV14
d_call: .

cdr3_aa: CASRETGQGNTEAFF
j_call: TRBJ1-1
v_call: TRBV28
d_call: TRBD1

cdr3_aa: CAWSGTGLGTQYF
j_call: TRBJ2-5
v_call: TRBV30
d_call: TRBD1

cdr3_aa: CASSNGQTDTQYF
j_call: TRBJ2-3
v_call: TRBV5-4
d_call: .

cdr3_aa: CASSTQQGYSGANVLTF
j_call: TRBJ2-6
v_call: TRBV5-4
d_call: .

cdr3_aa: CASSLIRTRQETQYF
j_call: TRBJ2-5
v_call: TRBV7-3
d_call: TRBD2

cdr3_aa: CASTGTKNNEQFF
j_call: TRBJ2-1
v_call: TRBV19
d_call: .

cdr3_aa: CASSPADRESEAFF
j_call: TRBJ1-1
v_call: TRBV9
d_call: TRBD1

cdr3_aa: CASSLELIAHTQYF
j_call: TRBJ2-3
v_call: TRBV7-6
d_call: .

cdr3_aa: CASSSGGTQYF
j_call: TRBJ2-5
v_call: TRBV5-4
d_call: TRBD2

cdr3_aa: CASSLEPGWLAAYEQYF
j_call: TRBJ2-7
v_call: TRBV5-1
d_call: TRBD2

cdr3_aa: CSVTGGNEKLFF
j_call: TRBJ1-4
v_call: TRBV29-1
d_call: TRBD1

cdr3_aa: CASSSQLGEQYF
j_call: TRBJ2-7
v_call: TRBV7-3
d_call: .

cdr3_aa: CASRTRQGYGNTIYF
j_call: TRBJ1-3
v_call: TRBV28
d_call: TRBD1

cdr3_aa: CASSGTGKPEAFF
j_call: TRBJ1-1
v_call: TRBV19
d_call: TRBD1